A selection of T cell receptor beta chains follows, all from one sample in a study of blood T cell repertoires in COVID-19. Data came from immunoSEQ multiplex PCR; TCRdb stores just in-frame clones and leaves some out. The repertoire holds 500,000 to 600,000 clones, approximately 91% seen once, with 7.8% in the top ten. Sequences were obtained from peripheral blood. The source of these receptors is a woman in her 50s with COVID-19, enrolled during active disease. Each CDR3 is given with its conserved first and last residue. D genes are given only for firm matches. Clone size is stated in some rows and not others, as once, few, many or a class when expanded.

>14|TRBJ1-2|TRBV5-1|TRBD1|NA
CASSAGTANYGYTF
TGCGCCAGCAGCGCGGGGACAGCTAACTATGGCTACACCTTC
>13|TRBJ1-1|TRBV4-1|NA|NA
CASSLQGGTEAFF
TGCGCCAGCAGCCTCCAGGGAGGGACTGAAGCTTTCTTT
>16|TRBJ2-5|TRBV19|NA|NA
CASSIDEAGLGETQYF
TGTGCCAGTAGTATAGACGAGGCAGGGTTAGGAGAGACCCAGTACTTC
>14|TRBJ1-1|TRBV3-1/TRBV3-2|NA|NA
CASSQDAGATPAFF
TGTGCCAGCAGCCAAGATGCGGGGGCCACTCCAGCTTTCTTT
>15|TRBJ2-1|TRBV6-5|NA|NA
CASSSSFEAYNEQFF
TGTGCCAGCAGTTCCTCCTTCGAGGCCTACAATGAGCAGTTCTTC
>15|TRBJ1-5|TRBV6-5|TRBD1|once
CASRQDRDGNQPQHF
TGTGCCAGCAGACAAGACAGGGATGGCAATCAGCCCCAGCATTTT
>16|TRBJ1-1|TRBV5-1|NA|once
CASSRRGSASDTEAFF
TGCGCCAGCAGCCGAAGGGGATCAGCATCGGACACTGAAGCTTTCTTT
>16|TRBJ1-5|TRBV19|NA|few
CASSMWQGGGNQPQHF
TGTGCCAGTAGTATGTGGCAGGGCGGTGGCAATCAGCCCCAGCATTTT
>15|TRBJ1-6|TRBV19|NA|NA
CASSTEGSYNSPLHF
TGTGCCAGTAGTACGGAGGGCTCCTATAATTCACCCCTCCACTTT
>14|TRBJ2-3|TRBV19|NA|NA
CASSILLATDTQYF
TGTGCCAGTAGTATTTTACTAGCAACAGATACGCAGTATTTT
>14|TRBJ2-7|TRBV18|NA|NA
CASSPEDSSYEQYF
TGTGCCAGCTCGCCCGAGGACAGTTCCTACGAGCAGTACTTC
>14|TRBJ1-2|TRBV6-5|NA|NA
CASSSAGPNYGYTF
TGTGCCAGCAGTTCGGCAGGGCCTAACTATGGCTACACCTTC
>16|TRBJ1-4|TRBV12-5|NA|NA
CASGLIVTGDGEKLFF
TGTGCTAGTGGTTTGATAGTTACGGGGGACGGTGAAAAACTGTTTTTT
>13|TRBJ2-7|TRBV29-1|TRBD1|NA
CSALAQGLNEQYF
TGCAGCGCCCTCGCACAGGGGTTAAACGAGCAGTACTTC
>15|TRBJ1-4|TRBV5-4|TRBD1|NA
CASSPDRATNEKLFF
TGTGCCAGCAGCCCGGACAGGGCTACTAATGAAAAACTGTTTTTT
>20|TRBJ1-5|TRBV19|TRBD1|NA
CASSPASGQGFGYSNQPQHF
TGTGCCAGTAGCCCTGCGAGCGGACAGGGGTTCGGGTATAGCAATCAGCCCCAGCATTTT
>13|TRBJ1-6|TRBV12-3/TRBV12-4|NA|NA
CASSLGVNSPLHF
TGTGCCAGCAGTTTGGGAGTTAATTCACCCCTCCACTTT
>17|TRBJ2-2|TRBV10-2|TRBD1|once
CASTPSRDRERTGELFF
TGCGCCAGCACCCCAAGCCGGGACAGGGAAAGAACCGGGGAGCTGTTTTTT
>15|TRBJ1-5|TRBV6-5|TRBD1|NA
CASSRTGGRGQPQHF
TGTGCCAGCAGTCGGACAGGGGGCCGTGGTCAGCCCCAGCATTTT
>14|TRBJ2-7|TRBV6-5|TRBD2|NA
CASSYYSGGAEQYF
TGTGCCAGCAGTTACTACAGCGGGGGGGCCGAGCAGTACTTC
>16|TRBJ2-2|TRBV18|NA|NA
CASSPDRTANTGELFF
TGTGCCAGCTCACCTGACAGAACCGCGAACACCGGGGAGCTGTTTTTT
>18|TRBJ1-3|TRBV18|NA|NA
CASSPNSHTGGYGNTIYF
TGTGCCAGCTCACCGAACTCGCACACCGGAGGGTATGGAAACACCATATATTTT
>12|TRBJ2-1|TRBV7-9|NA|once
CASSLGGDEQFF
TGTGCCAGCAGCTTAGGGGGCGATGAGCAGTTCTTC
>16|TRBJ1-2|TRBV28|NA|NA
CATSAGSLLPNYGYTF
TGTGCCACCTCAGCGGGATCCCTCCTTCCTAACTATGGCTACACCTTC
>13|TRBJ2-7|TRBV7-9|TRBD1|NA
CASSFGQGGEQYF
TGTGCCAGCAGCTTTGGACAGGGGGGCGAGCAGTACTTC
>15|TRBJ1-4|TRBV6-6|NA|NA
CASSYPGTPTEKLFF
TGTGCCAGCAGTTACCCCGGGACACCGACTGAAAAACTGTTTTTT
>15|TRBJ1-1|TRBV15|NA|NA
CATSRDQQANTEAFF
TGTGCCACCAGCAGAGATCAGCAGGCGAACACTGAAGCTTTCTTT
>10|TRBJ1-1|TRBV30|NA|once
CAWSLTEAFF
TGTGCCTGGAGTCTCACTGAAGCTTTCTTT
>12|TRBJ2-7|TRBV12-3/TRBV12-4|NA|NA
CASSYRGGEQYF
TGTGCCAGCAGTTACAGGGGAGGCGAGCAGTACTTC
>16|TRBJ2-7|TRBV5-1|TRBD2|NA
CASSLNPSGPSYEQYF
TGCGCCAGCAGCCTCAACCCTAGCGGTCCTTCCTACGAGCAGTACTTC
>15|TRBJ1-2|TRBV28|TRBD1|NA
CASSLLTGPNYGYTF
TGTGCCAGCAGTTTATTGACAGGGCCTAACTATGGCTACACCTTC